A selection of T cell receptor beta chains follows, all from one sample in a study of cytotoxic CD8 clonotypes in ibrutinib-treated CLL. Clones were read by immunoSEQ multiplex PCR, and TCRdb kept only the in-frame ones, dropping some. The table includes approximately 200,000 clones, about 72% detected once. The material was PBMCs, obtained after 24 months of ibrutinib treatment. Receptors were obtained from a human donor with chronic lymphocytic leukemia. The conserved cysteine and the conserved F or W are not part of the CDR3 here. Size is stated for part of the rows, as once, few or many counts, or as a class when the clone is expanded.

j_call: TRBJ1-3; clone_size: .; v_call: TRBV4-2; cdr3_aa: ASSHLTGNSGNTIY
j_call: TRBJ1-5; clone_size: .; v_call: TRBV4-3; cdr3_aa: ASSRDFSNQPQH
j_call: TRBJ1-2; clone_size: few; v_call: TRBV5-4; cdr3_aa: ASSLFAGYGYT
j_call: TRBJ1-5; clone_size: .; v_call: TRBV18; cdr3_aa: ASSPGQGGLNQPQH
j_call: TRBJ2-7; clone_size: .; v_call: TRBV25-1; cdr3_aa: ASSEYSGQRSYEQY
j_call: TRBJ2-7; clone_size: .; v_call: TRBV7-2; cdr3_aa: ASSLVAGGPGEQY
j_call: TRBJ2-3; clone_size: .; v_call: TRBV30; cdr3_aa: ASRGLRAFADTQY
j_call: TRBJ2-7; clone_size: .; v_call: TRBV4-1; cdr3_aa: ASSQEQGVVYEQY
j_call: TRBJ2-3; clone_size: .; v_call: TRBV11-3; cdr3_aa: ASSRGQGHSTDTQY
j_call: TRBJ2-7; clone_size: .; v_call: TRBV29-1; cdr3_aa: SVGGAREQY
j_call: TRBJ2-1; clone_size: .; v_call: TRBV30; cdr3_aa: AWRATQVGGQF
j_call: TRBJ2-5; clone_size: .; v_call: TRBV15; cdr3_aa: ATSRVGRQETQY
j_call: TRBJ2-5; clone_size: .; v_call: TRBV7-2; cdr3_aa: ASSKTFGGETQY
j_call: TRBJ2-1; clone_size: .; v_call: TRBV29-1; cdr3_aa: SVVPDANEQF
j_call: TRBJ1-1; clone_size: .; v_call: TRBV19; cdr3_aa: ASSIAGIRQGGTEAF
j_call: TRBJ2-7; clone_size: .; v_call: TRBV14; cdr3_aa: ASSHPGLAGGLV
j_call: TRBJ1-5; clone_size: .; v_call: TRBV27; cdr3_aa: ASRSGVIGNQPQH
j_call: TRBJ2-7; clone_size: once; v_call: TRBV7-2; cdr3_aa: ASSGAGSLYEQY
j_call: TRBJ2-7; clone_size: .; v_call: TRBV6-1; cdr3_aa: ASTPVGSSYEQY
j_call: TRBJ1-5; clone_size: .; v_call: TRBV27; cdr3_aa: ASRGPGAGQPQH
j_call: TRBJ2-1; clone_size: once; v_call: TRBV5-4; cdr3_aa: ASSPVTSSYNEQF
j_call: TRBJ1-1; clone_size: .; v_call: TRBV6-6; cdr3_aa: ASSPGATEAF
j_call: TRBJ2-7; clone_size: .; v_call: TRBV7-9; cdr3_aa: ASSLARGSSYEQY
j_call: TRBJ1-5; clone_size: .; v_call: TRBV30; cdr3_aa: AWSVNLAGQPQH
j_call: TRBJ2-3; clone_size: .; v_call: TRBV29-1; cdr3_aa: SVEGNTDTQY
j_call: TRBJ2-3; clone_size: .; v_call: TRBV7-3; cdr3_aa: ASSPRGSTDTQY
j_call: TRBJ1-1; clone_size: few; v_call: TRBV7-9; cdr3_aa: ALQGGLRDAF
j_call: TRBJ2-7; clone_size: .; v_call: TRBV19; cdr3_aa: ASMSPSSYEQY
j_call: TRBJ2-2; clone_size: .; v_call: TRBV11-2; cdr3_aa: ASSLVAGPGELF
j_call: TRBJ2-7; clone_size: .; v_call: TRBV9; cdr3_aa: ASSVASHRTSGYEQY
j_call: TRBJ2-1; clone_size: .; v_call: TRBV15; cdr3_aa: ATSRARESYNEQF
j_call: TRBJ2-7; clone_size: .; v_call: TRBV27; cdr3_aa: ASSPRGQGSEQY
j_call: TRBJ2-7; clone_size: few; v_call: TRBV11-2; cdr3_aa: ASSLQVMWGTGYEQY
j_call: TRBJ2-7; clone_size: .; v_call: TRBV28; cdr3_aa: ASTTILPPYEQY
j_call: TRBJ2-7; clone_size: .; v_call: TRBV27; cdr3_aa: ASSFTRKSEQY
j_call: TRBJ2-1; clone_size: few; v_call: TRBV7-3; cdr3_aa: ASSMGIGTDNEQF
j_call: TRBJ1-2; clone_size: few; v_call: TRBV27; cdr3_aa: ASSNRNYGYT
j_call: TRBJ2-5; clone_size: .; v_call: TRBV19; cdr3_aa: ASSSPRAETQY
j_call: TRBJ1-5; clone_size: .; v_call: TRBV5-1; cdr3_aa: ASSLAPSSNQPQH
j_call: TRBJ2-5; clone_size: .; v_call: TRBV6-6; cdr3_aa: ASSPWDGNLETQY